This T cell receptor (beta chain) was sequenced during a study of blood T cell repertoires in COVID-19. About the research overall: The analysed material was cDNA or gDNA that came from T cells, B-cell-depleted T cells, or PBMCs.

How the authors handled the data: Estimates of nucleated cell counts were drawn from the amplification of reference gene primers. Clones were sequenced by immunoSEQ multiplex PCR, and TCRdb holds only the in-frame ones, with some missing. The V and J calls and clone size were taken over from that table, and D and trimming were inferred from the DNA. The sample contains around 150,000 clones, roughly 80% of which appear only once. Deletions cut 3 bases from V and 5 bases from J, with 11 bases between. This CDR3 is built from 15 residues. Germline V gives CDR1 SEHNR, CDR2 FQNEAQ (reference sequence). Sequenced material: peripheral blood. This clonotype was sampled from a human donor in a cohort sampled during active COVID-19. This sequence joins TRBV7-9 and TRBJ2-6; TRBD1 might be the D (7 bases). CDR3 residues: CASSFQGGWANVLTF. The CDR3 DNA sequence: TGTGCCAGCAGCTTTCAGGGGGGTTGGGCCAACGTCCTGACTTTC.